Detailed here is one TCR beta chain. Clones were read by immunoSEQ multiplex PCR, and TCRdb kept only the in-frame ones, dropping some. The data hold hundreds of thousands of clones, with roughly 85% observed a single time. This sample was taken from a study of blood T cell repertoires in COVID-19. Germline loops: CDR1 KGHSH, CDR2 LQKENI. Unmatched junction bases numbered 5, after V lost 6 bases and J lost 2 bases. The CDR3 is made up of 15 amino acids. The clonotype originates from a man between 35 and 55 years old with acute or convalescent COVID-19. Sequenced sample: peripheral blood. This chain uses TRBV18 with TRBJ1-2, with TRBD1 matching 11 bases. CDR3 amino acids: CASSPGTGGNYGYTF. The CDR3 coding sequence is TGTGCCAGCTCTCCCGGGACAGGGGGGAACTATGGCTACACCTTC.